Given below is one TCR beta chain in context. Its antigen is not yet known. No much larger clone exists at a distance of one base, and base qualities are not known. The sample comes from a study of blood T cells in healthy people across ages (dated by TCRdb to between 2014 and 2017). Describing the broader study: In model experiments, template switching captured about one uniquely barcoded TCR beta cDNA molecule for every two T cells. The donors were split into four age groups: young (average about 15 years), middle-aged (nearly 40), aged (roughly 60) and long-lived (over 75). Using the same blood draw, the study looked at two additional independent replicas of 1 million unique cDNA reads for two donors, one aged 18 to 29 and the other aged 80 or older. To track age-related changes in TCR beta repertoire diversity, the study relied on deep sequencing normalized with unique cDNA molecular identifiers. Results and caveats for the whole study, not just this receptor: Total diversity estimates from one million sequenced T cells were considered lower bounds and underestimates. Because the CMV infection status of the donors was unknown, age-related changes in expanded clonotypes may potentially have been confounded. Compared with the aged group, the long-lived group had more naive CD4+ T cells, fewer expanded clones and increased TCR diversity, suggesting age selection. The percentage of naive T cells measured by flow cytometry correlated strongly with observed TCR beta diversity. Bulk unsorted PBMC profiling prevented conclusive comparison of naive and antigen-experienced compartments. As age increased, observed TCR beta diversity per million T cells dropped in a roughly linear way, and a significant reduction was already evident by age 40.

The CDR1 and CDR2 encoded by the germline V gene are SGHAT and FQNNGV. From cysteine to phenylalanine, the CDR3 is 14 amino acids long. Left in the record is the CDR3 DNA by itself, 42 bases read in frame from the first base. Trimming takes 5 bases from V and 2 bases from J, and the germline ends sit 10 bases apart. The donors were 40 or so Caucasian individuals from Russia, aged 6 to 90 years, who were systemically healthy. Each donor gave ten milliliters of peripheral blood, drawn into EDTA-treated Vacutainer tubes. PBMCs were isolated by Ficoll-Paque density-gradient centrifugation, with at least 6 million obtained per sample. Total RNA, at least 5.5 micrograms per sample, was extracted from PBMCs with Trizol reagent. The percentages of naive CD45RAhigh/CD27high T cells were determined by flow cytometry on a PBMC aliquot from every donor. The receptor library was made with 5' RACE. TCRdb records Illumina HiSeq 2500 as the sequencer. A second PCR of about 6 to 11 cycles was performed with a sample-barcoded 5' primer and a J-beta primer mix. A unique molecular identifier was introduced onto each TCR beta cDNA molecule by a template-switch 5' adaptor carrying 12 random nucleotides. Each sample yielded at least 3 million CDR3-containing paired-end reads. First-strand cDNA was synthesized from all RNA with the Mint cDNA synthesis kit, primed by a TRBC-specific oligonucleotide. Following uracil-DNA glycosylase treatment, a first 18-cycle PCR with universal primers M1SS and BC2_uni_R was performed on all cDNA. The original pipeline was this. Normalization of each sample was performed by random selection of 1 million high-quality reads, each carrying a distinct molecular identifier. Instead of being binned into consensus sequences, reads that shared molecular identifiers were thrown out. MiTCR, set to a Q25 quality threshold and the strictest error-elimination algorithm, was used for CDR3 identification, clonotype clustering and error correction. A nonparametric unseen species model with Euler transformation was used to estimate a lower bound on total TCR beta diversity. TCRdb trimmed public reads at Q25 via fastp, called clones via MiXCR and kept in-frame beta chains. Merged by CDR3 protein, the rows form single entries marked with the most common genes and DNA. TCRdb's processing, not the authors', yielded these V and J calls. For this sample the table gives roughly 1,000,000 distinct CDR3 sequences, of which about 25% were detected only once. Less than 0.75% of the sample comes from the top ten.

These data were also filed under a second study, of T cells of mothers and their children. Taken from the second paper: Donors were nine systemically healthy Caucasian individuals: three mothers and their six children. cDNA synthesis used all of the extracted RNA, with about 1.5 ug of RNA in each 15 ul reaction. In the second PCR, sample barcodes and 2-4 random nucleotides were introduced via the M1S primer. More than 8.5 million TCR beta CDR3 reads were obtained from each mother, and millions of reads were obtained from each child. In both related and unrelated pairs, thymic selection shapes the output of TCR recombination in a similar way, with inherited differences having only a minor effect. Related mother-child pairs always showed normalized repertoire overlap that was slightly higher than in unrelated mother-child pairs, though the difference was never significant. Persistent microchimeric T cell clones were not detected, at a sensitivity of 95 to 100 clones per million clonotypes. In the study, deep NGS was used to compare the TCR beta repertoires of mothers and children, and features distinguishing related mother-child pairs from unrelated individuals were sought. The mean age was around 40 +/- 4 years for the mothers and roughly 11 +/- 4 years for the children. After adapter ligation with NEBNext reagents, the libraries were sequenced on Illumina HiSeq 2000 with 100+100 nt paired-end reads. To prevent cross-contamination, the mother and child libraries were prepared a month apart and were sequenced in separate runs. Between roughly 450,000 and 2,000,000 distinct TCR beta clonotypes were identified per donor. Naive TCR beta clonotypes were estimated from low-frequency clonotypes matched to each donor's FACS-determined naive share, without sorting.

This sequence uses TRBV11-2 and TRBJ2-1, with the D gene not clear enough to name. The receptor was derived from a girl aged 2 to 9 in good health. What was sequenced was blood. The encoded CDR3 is CASSPERAYNEQFF. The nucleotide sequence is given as TGTGCCAGCAGCCCAGAAAGAGCCTACAATGAGCAGTTCTTC.